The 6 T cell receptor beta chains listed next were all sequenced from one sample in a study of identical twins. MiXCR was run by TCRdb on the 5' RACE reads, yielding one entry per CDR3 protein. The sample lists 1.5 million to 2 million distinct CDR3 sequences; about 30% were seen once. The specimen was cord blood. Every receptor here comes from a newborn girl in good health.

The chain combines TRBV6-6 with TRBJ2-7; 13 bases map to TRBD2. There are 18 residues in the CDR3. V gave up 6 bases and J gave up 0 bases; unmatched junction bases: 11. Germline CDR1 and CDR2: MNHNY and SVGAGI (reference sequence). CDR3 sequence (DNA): TGTGCCAGCAGCCTCAGACTAGCGGGGGGTTATAGCTCCTACGAGCAGTACTTC. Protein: CASSLRLAGGYSSYEQYF.

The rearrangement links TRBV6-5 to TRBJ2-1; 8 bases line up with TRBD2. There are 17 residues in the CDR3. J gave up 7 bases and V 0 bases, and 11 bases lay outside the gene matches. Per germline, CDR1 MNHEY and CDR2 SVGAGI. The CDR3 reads CASSYSVGGGRSNEQFF. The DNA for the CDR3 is TGTGCCAGCAGTTACTCCGTTGGTGGCGGGAGGTCTAATGAGCAGTTCTTC.

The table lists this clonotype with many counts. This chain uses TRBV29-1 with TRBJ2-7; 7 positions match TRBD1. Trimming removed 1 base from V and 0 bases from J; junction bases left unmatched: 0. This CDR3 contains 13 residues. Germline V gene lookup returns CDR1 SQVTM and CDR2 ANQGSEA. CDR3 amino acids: CSVEGDSSYEQYF. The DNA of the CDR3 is TGCAGCGTTGAAGGGGACAGCTCCTACGAGCAGTACTTC.

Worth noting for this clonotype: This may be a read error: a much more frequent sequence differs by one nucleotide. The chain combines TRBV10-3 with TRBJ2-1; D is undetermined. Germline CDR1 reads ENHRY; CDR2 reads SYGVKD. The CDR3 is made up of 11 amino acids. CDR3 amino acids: CATSEDGYQFF. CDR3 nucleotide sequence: TGTGCCACCAGTGAAGACGGCTACCAGTTCTTC.

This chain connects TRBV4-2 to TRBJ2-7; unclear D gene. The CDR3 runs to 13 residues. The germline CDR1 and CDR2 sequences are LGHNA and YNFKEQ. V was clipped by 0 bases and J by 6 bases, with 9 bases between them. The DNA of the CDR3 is TGTGCCAGCAGCCAAGATCCCCTTCGCGAGCAGTACTTC. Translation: CASSQDPLREQYF.

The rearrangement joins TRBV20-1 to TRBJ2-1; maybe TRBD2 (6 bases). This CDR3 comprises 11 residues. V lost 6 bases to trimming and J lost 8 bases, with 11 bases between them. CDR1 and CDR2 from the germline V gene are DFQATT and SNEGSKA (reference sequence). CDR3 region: CSATRGDEQFF. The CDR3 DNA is TGCAGTGCGACTAGGGGAGATGAGCAGTTCTTC.